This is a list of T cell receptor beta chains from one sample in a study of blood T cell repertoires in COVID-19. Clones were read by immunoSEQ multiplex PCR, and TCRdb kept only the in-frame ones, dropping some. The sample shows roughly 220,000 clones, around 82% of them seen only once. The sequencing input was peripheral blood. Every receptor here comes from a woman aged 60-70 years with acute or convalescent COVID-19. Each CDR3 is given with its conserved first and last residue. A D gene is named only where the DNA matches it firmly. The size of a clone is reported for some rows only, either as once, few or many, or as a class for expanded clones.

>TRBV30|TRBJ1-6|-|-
CAWRGRMRAKDNSPLHF
TGTGCCTGGAGGGGGAGGATGCGGGCCAAAGATAATTCACCCCTCCACTTT
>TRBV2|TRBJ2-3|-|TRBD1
CASSRQGASTDTQYF
TGTGCCAGCAGTCGACAGGGGGCTAGCACAGATACGCAGTATTTT
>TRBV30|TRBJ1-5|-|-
CAWSGGQNIQPQHF
TGTGCCTGGAGCGGCGGACAGAATATACAGCCCCAGCATTTT
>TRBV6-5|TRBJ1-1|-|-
CASSRGGGTEAFF
TGTGCCAGCAGCCGTGGGGGGGGCACTGAAGCTTTCTTT
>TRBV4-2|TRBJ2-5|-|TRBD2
CASSQSGGQETQYF
TGTGCCAGCAGCCAGAGCGGGGGTCAAGAGACCCAGTACTTC
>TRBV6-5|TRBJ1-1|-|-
CASSYTGFNTEAFF
TGTGCCAGCAGTTACACAGGGTTTAACACTGAAGCTTTCTTT
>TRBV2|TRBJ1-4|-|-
CASSGGVWQTYPNEKLFF
TGTGCCAGCAGTGGGGGGGTATGGCAGACCTATCCTAATGAAAAACTGTTTTTT
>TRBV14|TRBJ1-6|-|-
CASSQERGSPLHF
TGTGCCAGCAGCCAAGAAAGGGGTTCACCCCTCCACTTT
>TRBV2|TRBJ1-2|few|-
CASSVSGNYGYTF
TGTGCCAGCAGTGTTTCGGGGAACTATGGCTACACCTTC
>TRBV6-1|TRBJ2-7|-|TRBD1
CASSEYLQGGSYEQYF
TGTGCCAGCAGTGAATATCTACAGGGGGGTTCCTACGAGCAGTACTTC
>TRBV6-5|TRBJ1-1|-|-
CASKIANTEAFF
TGTGCCAGCAAGATAGCGAACACTGAAGCTTTCTTT
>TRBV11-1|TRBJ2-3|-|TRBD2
CASSARLAGVTDTQYF
TGTGCCAGCAGCGCCAGACTAGCGGGGGTCACAGATACGCAGTATTTT
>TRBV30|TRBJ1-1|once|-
CAWRLGQNTEAFF
TGTGCCTGGAGGCTGGGACAGAACACTGAAGCTTTCTTT
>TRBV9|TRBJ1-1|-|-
CASSSGGEGTEAFF
TGTGCCAGCAGCTCCGGGGGGGAGGGCACTGAAGCTTTCTTT
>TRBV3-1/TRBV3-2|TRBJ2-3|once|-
CASSQLLTSLDTQYF
TGTGCCAGCAGCCAACTCTTGACTAGTTTGGATACGCAGTATTTT
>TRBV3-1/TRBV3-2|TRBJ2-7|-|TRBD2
CASSPNSRTSGYEQYF
TGTGCCAGCAGCCCCAATTCGAGGACTAGCGGCTACGAGCAGTACTTC